This T cell receptor beta chain was sequenced in a study of T cell responses to AZD1222 COVID-19 vaccine. Findings and limits, study-wide: Mostly white British, mostly female donors; authors suggested clonal diversity may be underestimated.

The repertoire was sequenced with immunoSEQ multiplex PCR; TCRdb's copy has only in-frame clones and lacks some. The sample gives roughly 200,000 clones, roughly nine tenths of which show up once; 3.6% is in the top ten. This clone was observed once. Its cognate antigen is unknown. CDR3 length equals 16 residues. V was pared by 2 bases and J by 4 bases, with 9 bases of the junction left unmatched. CDR1 and CDR2 from the germline V gene are MDHEN and SYDVKM. Material: peripheral blood, obtained 28 days after the second dose of the MenACWY control vaccine. This chain connects TRBV28 to TRBJ2-3; 7 bases fit TRBD1. This TCR was recovered from an adult who received the MenACWY meningococcal vaccine as a control. CDR3 DNA sequence: TGTGCCAGCAGTTTAATACCGGGACAGAACTCAGATACGCAGTATTTT. Its translation: CASSLIPGQNSDTQYF.